This T cell receptor (beta chain) is drawn from a study of CD8 T cells in ankylosing spondylitis. V lost 0 bases to trimming and J lost 8 bases; unmatched junction nucleotides: 4. Germline V lookup: CDR1 DFQATT, CDR2 SNEGSKA (reference sequence). The CDR3 length is 14 residues. Study observations and caveats: Disease-linked clones were CD8+ and relatively rare in peripheral blood. A TCR beta motif of several highly homologous variants seemed to mark ankylosing spondylitis blood. Earlier studies detected some motif variants in reactive arthritis synovial fluid and blood. The study looked at matched synovial fluid samples from ankylosing spondylitis patients. Disease-linked clones were reported to be significantly enriched there.

To note about this clonotype: Its matching antigen is unknown.

Preparation of TCR beta libraries was done by quantitative 5'-RACE with molecular barcodes. TCRdb reprocessed the 5' RACE reads with MiXCR, giving one entry per CDR3 protein. The profile covers tens of thousands of distinct CDR3 sequences, with 9% appearing a single time and approximately 30% taken by the ten largest. The chain links TRBV20-1 to TRBJ2-1, with TRBD2 matching 10 bases. This clonotype was obtained from a male donor with ankylosing spondylitis. Sequences were obtained from blood, either unsorted or a sorted T cell fraction (not recorded which). CDR3 protein: CSAREVAGGHEQFF. As DNA, the CDR3 is TGCAGTGCTAGAGAGGTAGCGGGAGGACATGAGCAGTTCTTC.